This TCR beta chain originates from a study of T cells in Graves' hyperthyroidism and ophthalmopathy. Looking at the study overall: Sampling of peripheral blood happened at initial diagnosis, prior to any treatment.

The CDR3 has 16 amino acids. CDR1 is MDHEN and CDR2 is SYDVKM in the germline V gene. As regards this clonotype: At one boundary the junction diverges from the germline segment, which might be a read error.

Regions amplified from RNA transcripts were the TCR beta CDR3 regions. Researchers ran a first-round RT-PCR on the TCR CDR3 using the HTBI primer set. TCRdb re-called the multiplex PCR reads with MiXCR, one entry per CDR3 protein. The table includes a few hundred thousand distinct CDR3 sequences, about a sixth detected once. The chain combines TRBV28 with TRBJ2-1; the D gene is possibly TRBD1 (6 bases). This receptor was identified in a woman in her twenties or thirties with Graves' hyperthyroidism. The sequencing sample was made of blood. CDR3 sequence (DNA): TGTGCCACCAGTGGCCTTGGGCAGGGGCGCGTGAATGAGCAGTTCTTC. Its protein is CATSGLGQGRVNEQFF.